This paragraph covers one TCR beta chain sequence. The assay was immunoSEQ multiplex PCR, and TCRdb's table has in-frame clones only and misses some. The table includes approximately 99,000 clones, approximately 91% detected once. The source of the sample is a study of T cell responses to AZD1222 COVID-19 vaccine. The V end was cut by 4 bases, the J end by 4 bases, with 13 bases between. Germline V lookup: CDR1 ENHRY, CDR2 SYGVKD. The CDR3 loop spans 14 amino acids. The material was peripheral blood, obtained 28 days after the second AZD1222 dose. This receptor was identified in an adult who received the AZD1222 COVID-19 vaccine. The genes are TRBV10-3 and TRBJ1-2; possible D gene TRBD1, 6 bases. The CDR3 sequence is CAISVDGGAYGYTF. The CDR3 DNA reads as TGTGCCATCAGTGTGGATGGGGGGGCCTATGGCTACACCTTC.